This T cell receptor beta chain was retrieved from a study of CD8 T cells in ankylosing spondylitis. Concerning this clonotype itself: Its cognate antigen is unknown.

V lost 4 bases and J lost 8, with 14 bases in between. Germline V gives CDR1 MNHEY, CDR2 SVGAGI. This CDR3 is 13 amino acids long. One entry per CDR3 protein, called by TCRdb with MiXCR from the 5' RACE reads. The table shows a few hundred thousand distinct CDR3 sequences, with around 20% occurring only once. Whole-study results and caveats: Roughly eight highly homologous variants made up a TCR beta motif, and this motif appeared characteristic of ankylosing spondylitis blood. Within matched ankylosing spondylitis synovial fluid, disease-linked clones were reportedly significantly enriched. Disease-associated clonotypes exhibited CD8+ identity and were relatively infrequent in peripheral blood.

The source is a male donor with ankylosing spondylitis or in good health (not recorded which). V usage is TRBV6-5 and J usage is TRBJ2-5, with D perhaps TRBD2 (6 bases). The sample taken for sequencing was blood, either unsorted or a sorted T cell fraction (not recorded which). CDR3 in DNA: TGTGCCAGCAGTTCGGGACTCGGGTTAACCCAGTACTTC. This translates into CASSSGLGLTQYF.